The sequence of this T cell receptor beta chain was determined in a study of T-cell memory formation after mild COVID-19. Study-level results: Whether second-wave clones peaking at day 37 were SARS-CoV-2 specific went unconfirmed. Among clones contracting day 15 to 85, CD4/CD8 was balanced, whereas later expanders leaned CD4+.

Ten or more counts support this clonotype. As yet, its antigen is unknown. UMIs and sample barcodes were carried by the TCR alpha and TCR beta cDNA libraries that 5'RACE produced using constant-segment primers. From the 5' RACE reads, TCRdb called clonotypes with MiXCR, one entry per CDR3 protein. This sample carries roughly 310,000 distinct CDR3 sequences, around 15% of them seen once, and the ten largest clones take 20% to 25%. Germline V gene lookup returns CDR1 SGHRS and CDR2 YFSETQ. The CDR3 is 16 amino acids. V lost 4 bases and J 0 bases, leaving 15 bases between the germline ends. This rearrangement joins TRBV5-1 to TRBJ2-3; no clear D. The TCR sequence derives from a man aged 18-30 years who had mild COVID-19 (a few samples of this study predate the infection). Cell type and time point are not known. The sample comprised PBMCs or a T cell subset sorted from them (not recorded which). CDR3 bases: TGCGCCAGCAGCACGGTGAAGTCTTCTAGCACAGATACGCAGTATTTT. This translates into CASSTVKSSSTDTQYF.